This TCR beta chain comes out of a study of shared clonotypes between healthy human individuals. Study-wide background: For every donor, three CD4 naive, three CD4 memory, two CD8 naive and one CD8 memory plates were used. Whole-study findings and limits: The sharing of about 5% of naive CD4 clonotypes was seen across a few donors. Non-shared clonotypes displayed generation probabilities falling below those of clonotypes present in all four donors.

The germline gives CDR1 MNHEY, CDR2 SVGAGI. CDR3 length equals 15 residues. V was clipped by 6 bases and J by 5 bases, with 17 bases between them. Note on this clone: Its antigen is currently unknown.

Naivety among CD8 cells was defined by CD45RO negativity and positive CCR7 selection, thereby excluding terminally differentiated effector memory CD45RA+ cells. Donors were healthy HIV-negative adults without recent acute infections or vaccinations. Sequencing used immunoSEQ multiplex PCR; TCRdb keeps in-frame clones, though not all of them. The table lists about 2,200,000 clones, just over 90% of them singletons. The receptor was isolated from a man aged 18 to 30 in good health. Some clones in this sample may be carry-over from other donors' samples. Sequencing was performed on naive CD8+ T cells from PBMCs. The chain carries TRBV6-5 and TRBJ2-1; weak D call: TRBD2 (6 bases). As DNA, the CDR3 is TGTGCCAGCAGGACTTCGGGACTTTCCAACAATGAGCAGTTCTTC. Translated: CASRTSGLSNNEQFF.